The clone carrying this TCR beta chain showed up just a few times. Separate cDNA molecules each had unique molecular identifiers attached to them. MiXCR, run by TCRdb on the 5' RACE reads, gives a single entry per CDR3 protein. The sample lists some 83,000 distinct CDR3 sequences; under 11% were seen once. The sample belongs to a study of early T cells in non-severe SARS-CoV-2 infection. Study-wide context: Investigators sequenced bulk RNA drawn from unsorted whole blood, and chains remained unpaired.

Germline loops: CDR1 SGHVS, CDR2 FQNEAQ. The CDR3 is made up of 13 amino acids. Trimming stripped 5 bases from V and 8 bases from J, with 15 bases between. The clonotype originates from an adult who was a healthcare worker with PCR-confirmed SARS-CoV-2 infection or an uninfected control (not recorded which). This sample comprised whole blood, obtained at baseline. The rearrangement joins TRBV7-8 to TRBJ1-2, with D perhaps matching TRBD1 (5 bases). In DNA, the CDR3 is TGTGCCAGCAGCCTGCTGAGGACACAGGGCTACACCTTC. This translates into CASSLLRTQGYTF. The variable domain in full, completed from reference TRBV7-8 and TRBJ1-2, reads GAGVSQSPRYKVAKRGQDVALRCDPISGHVSLFWYQQALGQGPEFLTYFQNEAQLDKSGLPSDRFFAERPEGSVSTLKIQRTQQEDSAVYLCASSLLRTQGYTFGSGTRLTVV.